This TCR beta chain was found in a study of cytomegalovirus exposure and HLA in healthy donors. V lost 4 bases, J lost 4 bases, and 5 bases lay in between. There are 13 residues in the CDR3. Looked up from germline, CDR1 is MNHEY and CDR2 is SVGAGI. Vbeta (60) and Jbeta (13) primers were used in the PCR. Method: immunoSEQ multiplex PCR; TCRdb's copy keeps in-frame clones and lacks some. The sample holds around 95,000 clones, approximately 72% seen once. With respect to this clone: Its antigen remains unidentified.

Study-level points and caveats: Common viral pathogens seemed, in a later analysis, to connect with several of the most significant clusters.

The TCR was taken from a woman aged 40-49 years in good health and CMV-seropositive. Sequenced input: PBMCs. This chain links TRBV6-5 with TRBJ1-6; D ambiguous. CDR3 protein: CASSLEYNSPLHF. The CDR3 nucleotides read TGTGCCAGCAGTTTAGAGTATAATTCACCCCTCCACTTT.